The 9 T cell receptor beta chains below all came from one sample that was sequenced in a study of molecular identifiers for immune sequencing clone quantification. TCRdb called the PCR reads again in MiXCR, with one record for every CDR3 protein. In the table there are approximately 670,000 distinct CDR3 sequences, around 20% of which are singletons. Sample: naive CD8+ T cells from blood, with Jurkat cell RNA spiked in. Subset indicated: FACS-sorted CD8+CD4-CCR7+CD45RA+ naive T cells. These receptors were obtained from a human donor in good health. Some libraries in this study had Jurkat cell RNA spiked in.

This clonotype was observed at least ten times. The chain links TRBV5-6 to TRBJ1-2; no reliable D call. The germline V gene has CDR1 SGHDT and CDR2 YYEEEE. Between the trimmed V and J ends, which lost 4 bases and 5 bases, there was a span of 6 bases. This CDR3 comprises 11 residues. The CDR3, as DNA: TGTGCCAGCAGCCAACAATATGGCTACACCTTC. Its translation: CASSQQYGYTF.

This clonotype was observed many times. The chain links TRBV5-5 to TRBJ1-5; 9 positions agree with TRBD1. Losses at the gene ends were 0 bases for V and 0 bases for J; bases not matched to a gene: 4. Germline assignment: CDR1 SGHKS and CDR2 YYEKEE (reference sequence). The CDR3 runs to 17 residues. CDR3 nucleotide sequence: TGTGCCAGCAGCTTGGAAGGGACAGGGAATAGCAATCAGCCCCAGCATTTT. It yields the protein CASSLEGTGNSNQPQHF. The full variable domain, with the rest looked up from reference TRBV5-5 and TRBJ1-5, is DAGVTQSPTHLIKTRGQQVTLRCSPISGHKSVSWYQQVLGQGPQFIFQYYEKEERGRGNFPDRFSARQFPNYSSELNVNALLLGDSALYLCASSLEGTGNSNQPQHFGDGTRLSIL.

At least ten counts were recorded for this clonotype. The V call is TRBV4-2, the J call TRBJ2-5; the match to TRBD2 covers 8 bases. Per the germline V gene, CDR1 is LGHNA and CDR2 is YNFKEQ. CDR3 length equals 16 residues. The junction had 8 bases not matched to a gene; V was cut back by 0 bases and J by 5 bases. CDR3 bases: TGTGCCAGCAGCCAAGAGAATGGGGCGGGAGGCGAGACCCAGTACTTC. Amino acid sequence: CASSQENGAGGETQYF.

The gene calls are TRBV7-2 and TRBJ2-7; D may be TRBD2 (6 bases). Per germline, CDR1 SGHTA and CDR2 FQGNSA. V was cut by 5 bases and J by 3 bases, with 14 bases left in between. This CDR3 contains 14 residues. This CDR3 reads CASSPFGEVYEQYF. DNA of the CDR3: TGTGCCAGCAGCCCCTTCGGGGAGGTCTACGAGCAGTACTTC.

As concerns this clonotype: A single base separates this from a much larger clone, so it may be a read error. This chain uses TRBV19 with TRBJ1-5; tentatively, D is TRBD1 (5 bases). The CDR3 has 15 residues. CDR1 and CDR2 (germline): LNHDA, SQIVND (reference sequence). The CDR3 region has the DNA TGTGCCAGTAGTTGGGGAGGGGCGGGCAATCAGCCCCGGCATTTT. This encodes CASSWGGAGNQPRHF. The full variable domain, completed using reference TRBV19 and TRBJ1-5, is DGGITQSPKYLFRKEGQNVTLSCEQNLNHDAMYWYRQDPGQGLRLIYYSQIVNDFQKGDIAEGYSVSREKKESFPLTVTSAQKNPTAFYLCASSWGGAGNQPRHFGDGTRLSIL.

This clonotype was counted only a few times. The chain carries TRBV28 and TRBJ2-5, with D perhaps assigned TRBD1 or TRBD2 (5 bases each). From germline, CDR1 is MDHEN and CDR2 SYDVKM. The CDR3 spans 13 residues. V was pared by 8 bases and J by 5 bases, with 15 bases between. The CDR3 loop reads CASEPGPAETQYF. CDR3 nucleotide sequence: TGTGCCAGCGAACCGGGACCGGCGGAGACCCAGTACTTC.

This clonotype was counted at least ten times. The chain couples TRBV6-2 or TRBV6-3 to TRBJ2-7; 9 nucleotides align to TRBD2. The junction had 4 bases not matched to a gene; V was cut back by 10 bases and J by 0 bases. Germline V gene data show CDR1 as MNHEY and CDR2 as SVGEGT. The CDR3 has 13 residues. CDR3 amino acids: CATRLAASYEQYF. The CDR3 DNA sequence: TGTGCCACCCGACTAGCGGCCTCCTACGAGCAGTACTTC.

This clonotype has only one observation. It may be a read error: a sequence one base away is much more abundant. No conserved phenylalanine or tryptophan is present at the end of the CDR3, so a read error is the likely explanation. The rearrangement uses TRBV6-1 and TRBJ1-1, with 9 positions matching TRBD1. CDR1 MNHNS and CDR2 SASEGT come from the germline V gene. V shed 7 bases and J 5 bases; nucleotides not matched to a gene: 5. This CDR3 has 13 residues. For the CDR3, the DNA is TGTGCCAGCAACAACAGGGGGCTTACTGAAGCTTTCATT. Translation gives CASNNRGLTEAFI.

Comment on this clonotype: A much larger clone differs by one base, so this may be a read error. The rearrangement joins TRBV6-2 or TRBV6-3 to TRBJ1-4, with D maybe TRBD1 (5 bases). The CDR3 consists of 17 residues. Germline V gene data show CDR1 as MNHEY and CDR2 as SVGEGT. CDR3 coding DNA: TGTGCCAGCAGTGAGGCCGGGACGCTTCGAACTAATGGAAAACTGTTTTTT. This sequence encodes CASSEAGTLRTNGKLFF.